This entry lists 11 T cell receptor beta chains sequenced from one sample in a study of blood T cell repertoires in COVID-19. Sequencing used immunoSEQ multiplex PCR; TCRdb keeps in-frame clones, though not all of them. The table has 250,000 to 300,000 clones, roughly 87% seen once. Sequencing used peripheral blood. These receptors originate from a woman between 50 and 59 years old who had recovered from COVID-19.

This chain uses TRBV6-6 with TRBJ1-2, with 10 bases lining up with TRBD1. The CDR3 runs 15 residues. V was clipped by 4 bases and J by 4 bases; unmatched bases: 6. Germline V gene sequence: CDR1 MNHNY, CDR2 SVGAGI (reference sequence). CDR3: CASSFGTGDSYGYTF. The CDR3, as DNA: TGTGCCAGCAGTTTCGGGACAGGGGATAGCTATGGCTACACCTTC.

In DNA, the CDR3 is TGTGCCACCTTGGACAGGGGTAGTCAGCCCCAGCATTTT. It codes for CATLDRGSQPQHF. V gene TRBV19 combines with J gene TRBJ1-5, with 9 positions matching TRBD1. Germline loops: CDR1 LNHDA, CDR2 SQIVND (reference sequence). V lost 10 bases, J lost 6 bases, and 7 bases stayed unmatched. The CDR3 extends over 13 amino acids.

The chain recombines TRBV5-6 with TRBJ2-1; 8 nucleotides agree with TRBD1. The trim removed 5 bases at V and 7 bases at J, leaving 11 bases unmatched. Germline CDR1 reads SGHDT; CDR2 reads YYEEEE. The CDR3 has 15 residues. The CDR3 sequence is CASREDRGLLNEQFF. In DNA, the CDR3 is TGTGCCAGCAGAGAAGACAGGGGCCTATTGAATGAGCAGTTCTTC.

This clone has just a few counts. CDR3 protein: CASSLAGQGANTGELFF. The CDR3 bases are TGCGCCAGCAGCTTGGCCGGACAGGGGGCGAACACCGGGGAGCTGTTTTTT. This sequence joins TRBV5-1 and TRBJ2-2; 10 nucleotides agree with TRBD1. Looked up from germline, CDR1 is SGHRS and CDR2 is YFSETQ. The CDR3 has 17 residues. V gave up 0 bases and J gave up 0 bases; unmatched junction bases: 2.

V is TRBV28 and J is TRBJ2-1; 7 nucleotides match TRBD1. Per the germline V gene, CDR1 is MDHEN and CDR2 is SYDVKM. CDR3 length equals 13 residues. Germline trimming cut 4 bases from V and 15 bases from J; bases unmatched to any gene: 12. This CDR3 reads CASSSFPYRGAFF. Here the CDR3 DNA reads TGTGCCAGCAGTTCCTTCCCATACAGGGGAGCGTTCTTC.

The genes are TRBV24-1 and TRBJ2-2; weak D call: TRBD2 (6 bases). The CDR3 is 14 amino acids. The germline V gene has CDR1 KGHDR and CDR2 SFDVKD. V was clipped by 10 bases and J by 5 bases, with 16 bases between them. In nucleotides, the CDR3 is TGTGCCACTCGAAACGGAGGGCGGACCGGGGAGCTGTTTTTT. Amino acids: CATRNGGRTGELFF.

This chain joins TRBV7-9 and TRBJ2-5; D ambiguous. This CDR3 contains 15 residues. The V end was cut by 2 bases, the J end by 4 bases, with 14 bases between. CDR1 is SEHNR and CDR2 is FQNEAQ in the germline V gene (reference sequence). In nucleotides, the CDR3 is TGTGCCAGCAGCTTAATATCAGGCGCAGGAGAGACCCAGTACTTC. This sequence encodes CASSLISGAGETQYF.

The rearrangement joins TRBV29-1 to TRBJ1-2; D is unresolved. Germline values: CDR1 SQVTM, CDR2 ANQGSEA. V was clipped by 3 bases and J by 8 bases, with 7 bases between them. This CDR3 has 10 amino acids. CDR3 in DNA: TGCAGCGTTGATCTACAGGGCTACACCTTC. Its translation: CSVDLQGYTF.

The CDR3 DNA reads as TGTGCCAGCAGTCCGAGGACAGGGGGATGGGAGACCCAGTACTTC. This translates into CASSPRTGGWETQYF. The gene calls are TRBV28 and TRBJ2-5, with 10 bases matching TRBD1. This CDR3 is built from 15 residues. Germline V gene lookup returns CDR1 MDHEN and CDR2 SYDVKM. V was clipped by 5 bases and J by 5 bases; unmatched bases: 8.

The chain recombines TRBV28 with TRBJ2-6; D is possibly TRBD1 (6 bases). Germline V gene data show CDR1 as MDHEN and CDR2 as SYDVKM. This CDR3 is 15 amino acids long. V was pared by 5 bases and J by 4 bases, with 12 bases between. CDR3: CASSLMTGGANVLTF. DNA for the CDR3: TGTGCCAGCAGTCTAATGACAGGCGGGGCCAACGTCCTGACTTTC.

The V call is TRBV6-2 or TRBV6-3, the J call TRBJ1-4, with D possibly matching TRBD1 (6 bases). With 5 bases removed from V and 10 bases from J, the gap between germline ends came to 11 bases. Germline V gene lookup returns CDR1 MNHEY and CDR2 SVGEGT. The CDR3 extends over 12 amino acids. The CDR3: CASSADRGKLFF. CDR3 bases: TGTGCCAGCAGTGCGGACAGAGGAAAACTGTTTTTT.